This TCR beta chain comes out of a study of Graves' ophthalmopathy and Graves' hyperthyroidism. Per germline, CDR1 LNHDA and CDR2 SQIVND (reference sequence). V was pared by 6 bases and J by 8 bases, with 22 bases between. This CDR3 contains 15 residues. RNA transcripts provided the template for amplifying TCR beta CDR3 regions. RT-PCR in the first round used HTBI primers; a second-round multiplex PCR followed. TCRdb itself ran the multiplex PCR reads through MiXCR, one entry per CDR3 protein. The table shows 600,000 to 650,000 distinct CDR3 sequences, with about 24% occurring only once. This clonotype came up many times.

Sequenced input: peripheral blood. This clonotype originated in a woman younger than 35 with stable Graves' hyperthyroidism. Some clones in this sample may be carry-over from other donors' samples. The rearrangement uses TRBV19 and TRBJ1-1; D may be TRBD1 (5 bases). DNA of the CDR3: TGTGCCAGTAGCGCGAACGACAAGGGGAGGGTCGAAGCTTTCTTT. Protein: CASSANDKGRVEAFF.